Sequencing of this T cell receptor beta chain was carried out in a study of T cell repertoires in cytomegalovirus infection. Study as a whole: TCR beta signatures that were public indicated CMV infection and matching HLA type. Study-wide results and caveats: Identification of carriers of CMV plus the relevant HLA was performed using cumulative public TCR beta family frequency. Within the response measured ex vivo, HLA-C-restricted CMV-specific TCR beta clonotypes were dominant.

The CDR3 runs to 16 residues. CDR1 SGHNT and CDR2 YENEEA come from the germline V gene. V was pared by 5 bases and J by 3 bases, with 10 bases of the junction left unmatched. This clonotype was observed a few times. Its target is unknown. TCRdb recomputed calls from the reads with MiXCR, one row per CDR3 protein. The table records approximately 990,000 distinct CDR3 sequences, about a third of them present only once. This rearrangement joins TRBV11-3 to TRBJ2-3; TRBD1 agrees at 8 bases. The sample consisted of cultured CD8+ T cells from PBMCs, taken from culture after CMV antigen stimulation. The TCR was taken from a human donor in good health (CMV status not recorded). Some clones in this sample may be carry-over from other donors' samples. The CDR3 sequence is CASSPGAGGFTDTQYF. The DNA for the CDR3 is TGTGCCAGCAGCCCAGGGGCAGGGGGCTTTACAGATACGCAGTATTTT.